This passage covers 16 T cell receptor beta chains from one sample sequenced in a study of PD-1 blockade in classical Hodgkin lymphoma. TCRdb's copy holds only in-frame clones and misses some; the assay was immunoSEQ multiplex PCR. The table has roughly 96,000 clones, 85% to 90% seen once. Brentuximab vedotin exposure varied among the patients, all of whom had relapsed after autologous stem cell transplantation. The sample here was peripheral blood mononuclear cells (PBMCs), taken before the second cycle of nivolumab. The receptors come from a human donor with classical Hodgkin lymphoma.

The chain links TRBV13 to TRBJ2-5; TRBD1 matches at 7 bases. J lost 1 base, V lost 6 bases, and 2 bases had no gene match. Germline V gene sequence: CDR1 PRHDT, CDR2 FYEKMQ (reference sequence). CDR3 length: 13 residues. The CDR3 sequence: CASRDRAQETQYF. The DNA for the CDR3 is TGTGCCAGCAGAGACAGGGCCCAAGAGACCCAGTACTTC.

The V call is TRBV4-1, the J call TRBJ2-7; 9 bases are a match to TRBD1. Germline V gene data show CDR1 as MGHRA and CDR2 as YSYEKL. This CDR3 is 15 amino acids long. Unmatched junction bases numbered 4, after V lost 1 base and J lost 3 bases. This CDR3 reads CASSQVGQGRYEQYF. CDR3 nucleotide sequence: TGCGCCAGCAGCCAAGTAGGACAGGGGCGCTACGAGCAGTACTTC.

The rearrangement uses TRBV27 and TRBJ1-1; no definite D call. The CDR3 length is 11 residues. Trimming pared 4 bases from V and 4 bases from J, leaving 4 bases between. Germline V gene data show CDR1 as MNHEY and CDR2 as SMNVEV (reference sequence). The CDR3 nucleotides read TGTGCCAGCAGTTGGGGCACTGAAGCTTTCTTT. Protein product: CASSWGTEAFF.

The chain is built from TRBV4-1 and TRBJ2-5; 7 nucleotides agree with TRBD1. Trimming at V came to 3 bases and at J to 2 bases, leaving 6 bases not matched to a gene. The CDR3 spans 15 residues. CDR1 is MGHRA and CDR2 is YSYEKL in the germline V gene. CDR3 sequence: CASSQATGVQETQYF. The CDR3 DNA reads as TGCGCCAGCAGCCAGGCTACAGGGGTTCAAGAGACCCAGTACTTC.

The chain is built from TRBV19 and TRBJ1-4; a possible D gene is TRBD1 (6 bases). The length of the CDR3 is 14 residues. Trimming left V 5 bases short and J 8 bases short, with 15 bases between. CDR1 and CDR2 (germline): LNHDA, SQIVND (reference sequence). CDR3 protein: CASSPPRGGEKLFF. The DNA of the CDR3 is TGTGCCAGTAGTCCGCCCAGGGGCGGCGAAAAACTGTTTTTT.

The rearrangement uses TRBV28 and TRBJ2-1, with D perhaps matching TRBD1 (7 bases). This CDR3 has 12 amino acids. Germline assignment: CDR1 MDHEN and CDR2 SYDVKM. V gave up 3 bases and J gave up 14 bases, with 14 bases separating them. The CDR3 region is CASSFRRDRKFF. The CDR3 coding sequence is TGTGCCAGCAGTTTTCGGCGGGACAGAAAGTTCTTC.

This clone was seen a single time. V usage is TRBV7-2 and J usage is TRBJ2-6, with 8 bases aligning to TRBD2. V shed 8 bases, J shed 1 base, and the junction held 7 bases outside the gene matches. Germline loops: CDR1 SGHTA, CDR2 FQGNSA. This CDR3 spans 16 amino acids. CDR3 in amino acids: CASPGGGGSGANVLTF. The CDR3 DNA reads as TGTGCCAGCCCGGGAGGGGGTGGGTCTGGGGCCAACGTCCTGACTTTC.

This clone turned up a few times. J is TRBJ1-2 and V is TRBV4-2; D might be TRBD1 (6 bases). Germline lookup yields CDR1 LGHNA and CDR2 YNFKEQ. V was pared by 1 base and J by 10 bases, with 13 bases between. This CDR3 has 13 amino acids. The CDR3 is CASSQAGAPDYTF. The CDR3 DNA is TGTGCCAGCAGCCAAGCAGGGGCCCCTGACTACACCTTC.

A remark on this clone: An end of the junction does not agree with germline; a read error may underlie this. The chain links TRBV28 to TRBJ2-1; 9 nucleotides agree with TRBD2. This CDR3 is 11 amino acids long. The germline gives CDR1 MDHEN, CDR2 SYDVKM. CDR3 residues: CGAGGNNEQFF. CDR3 sequence (DNA): TGCGGAGCGGGAGGAAACAATGAGCAGTTCTTC.

In the case of this clone: Sequence at one end of the junction differs from germline and may be a read error. This chain uses TRBV7-7 with TRBJ2-5; unclear D gene. Germline V lookup: CDR1 SSHAT, CDR2 FNYEAQ (reference sequence). This CDR3 has 15 residues. CDR3 sequence (DNA): TGTGCTAGCAGCTTAGTGGGGAATCCACAAGAGACCCAGTACTTC. Translating gives CASSLVGNPQETQYF.

The chain uses TRBV4-1 and TRBJ1-5; TRBD1 matches at 10 bases. Trimming cost V 4 bases and J 9 bases; bases outside gene matches: 12. Per germline, CDR1 MGHRA and CDR2 YSYEKL. The CDR3 is made up of 16 amino acids. CDR3 sequence: CASSREGTGVGWPQHF. The DNA of the CDR3 is TGCGCCAGCAGCCGAGAGGGGACAGGGGTGGGTTGGCCCCAGCATTTT.

This clone was detected once. CDR3: CASGDRAYEQYF. The CDR3 DNA sequence: TGTGCCAGCGGGGACAGGGCCTACGAGCAGTACTTC. The J gene is TRBJ2-7, the V gene TRBV28, with 9 bases that match TRBD1. There are 12 residues in the CDR3. CDR1 is MDHEN, CDR2 SYDVKM, per germline. Trimming removed 8 bases from V and 2 bases from J; junction bases left unmatched: 1.

CDR3 in DNA: TGCAGCGTTGAAGGGCGGACAGGGGGGAGAAATGAGCAGTTCTTC. As protein: CSVEGRTGGRNEQFF. This chain joins TRBV29-1 and TRBJ2-1, with 10 bases identical to TRBD1. Germline CDR1 is SQVTM and CDR2 is ANQGSEA. The V and J ends lost 1 base and 7 bases, in that order; junction bases with no gene match: 7. The CDR3 has 15 amino acids.

The chain uses TRBV6-1 and TRBJ1-6; no clear D. The ends were cut back, 2 bases at V and 6 bases at J, with 5 bases in the middle. CDR3 size: 13 residues. CDR1 and CDR2 (germline): MNHNS, SASEGT. In DNA, the CDR3 is TGTGCCAGCAGTGAACAGATTAATTCACCCCTCCACTTT. It codes for CASSEQINSPLHF.

The DNA for the CDR3 is TGTGCCAACAGCCTCGGGGCAACGAACACCGGGGAGCTGTTTTTT. Translating gives CANSLGATNTGELFF. The chain uses TRBV27 and TRBJ2-2; D may be TRBD1 or TRBD2 (5 bases each). Trimming stripped 10 bases from V and 0 bases from J, with 15 bases between. This CDR3 region has 15 residues. CDR1 and CDR2 (germline): MNHEY, SMNVEV (reference sequence).

This clone was seen a few times. The chain uses TRBV7-8 and TRBJ1-6; D call uncertain. The CDR3 has 13 residues. With 5 bases removed from V and 5 bases from J, the gap between germline ends came to 7 bases. Germline loops: CDR1 SGHVS, CDR2 FQNEAQ. This CDR3 is CASSRQDNSPLHF. Written as DNA, the CDR3 is TGTGCCAGCAGCCGACAAGATAATTCACCCCTCCACTTT. The full variable domain, rest sourced from reference TRBV7-8 and TRBJ1-6, is GAGVSQSPRYKVAKRGQDVALRCDPISGHVSLFWYQQALGQGPEFLTYFQNEAQLDKSGLPSDRFFAERPEGSVSTLKIQRTQQEDSAVYLCASSRQDNSPLHFGNGTRLTVT.